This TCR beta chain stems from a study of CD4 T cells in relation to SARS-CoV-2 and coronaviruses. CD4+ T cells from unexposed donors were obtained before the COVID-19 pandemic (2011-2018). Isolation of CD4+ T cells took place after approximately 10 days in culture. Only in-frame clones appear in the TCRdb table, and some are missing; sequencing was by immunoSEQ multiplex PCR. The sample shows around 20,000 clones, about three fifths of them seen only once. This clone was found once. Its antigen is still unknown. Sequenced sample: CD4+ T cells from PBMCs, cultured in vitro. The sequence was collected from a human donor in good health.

CDR3 DNA: TGTGCCAGCAGCTTAAACAGTGGATATAGCAATCAGCCCCAGCATTTT. This encodes CASSLNSGYSNQPQHF. The chain is built from TRBV7-2 and TRBJ1-5; D not resolved. The V end lost 2 bases, the J end lost 0 bases, and 11 bases lay between the germline ends. The germline V gene has CDR1 SGHTA and CDR2 FQGNSA. The CDR3 spans 16 residues.